The 21 T cell receptor beta chains below all came from one sample that was sequenced in a study of blood T cell repertoires in COVID-19. Repertoires were generated with immunoSEQ multiplex PCR, while TCRdb's copy carries only in-frame clones and drops some. The data show around 83,000 clones, 86% seen once. Source material: peripheral blood. These receptor sequences come from a man aged 50 to 59 with active or convalescent COVID-19.

This clone was observed a single time. The chain joins TRBV5-1 to TRBJ2-2; D ambiguous. V was clipped by 1 base and J by 7 bases, with 11 bases between them. Germline V gene data show CDR1 as SGHRS and CDR2 as YFSETQ. The CDR3 is 14 amino acids. The DNA of the CDR3 is TGCGCCAGCAGCTTGCTAAGCGTTGGCGGGGAGCTGTTTTTT. The encoded protein is CASSLLSVGGELFF.

V usage is TRBV25-1 and J usage is TRBJ1-2; TRBD1 is a possible D gene (5 bases). The CDR3 runs to 14 residues. Germline values: CDR1 MGHDK, CDR2 SYGVNS. Trimming took off 6 bases at V and 4 bases at J, with 15 bases between the two ends. The CDR3 protein is CASRGSGLGYGYTF. In DNA, the CDR3 is TGTGCCAGCAGGGGGTCAGGGCTCGGCTATGGCTACACCTTC.

V and J are TRBV24-1 and TRBJ2-2; unclear D gene. V lost 1 base, J lost 5 bases, and 7 bases lay in between. The germline V gene encodes CDR1 KGHDR and CDR2 SFDVKD. The CDR3 runs to 14 residues. The CDR3 DNA is TGTGCCACCAGTGATTTTAGAGGAACCGGGGAGCTGTTTTTT. It is translated as CATSDFRGTGELFF.

J is TRBJ2-7 and V is TRBV21-1; TRBD2 was called by the table and not checked on the DNA. TRBV21-1 is a pseudogene locus. The CDR3 loop spans 17 amino acids. The CDR3 sequence is CASRFRPPLAWVYEQYF. The CDR3 DNA is TGTGCCAGCAGATTCCGTCCCCCGCTAGCGTGGGTCTACGAGCAGTACTTC.

This chain joins TRBV6-6 and TRBJ2-1; 10 bases are a match to TRBD2. Germline V gene lookup returns CDR1 MNHNY and CDR2 SVGAGI (reference sequence). This CDR3 has 15 amino acids. V shed 6 bases and J 6 bases; nucleotides not matched to a gene: 8. Written as DNA, the CDR3 is TGTGCCAGCAGATATAGCGGGGGGCAAAGCAATGAGCAGTTCTTC. This translates into CASRYSGGQSNEQFF.

This chain links TRBV4-3 with TRBJ2-1, with 13 bases matching TRBD2. This CDR3 comprises 17 residues. Germline loops: CDR1 LGHNA, CDR2 YSLEER. The junction had 1 base not matched to a gene; V was cut back by 1 base and J by 1 base. The CDR3 nucleotides read TGCGCCAGCAGCCAAGGACTAGCGGGGGGTTCCTACAATGAGCAGTTCTTC. This gives the protein CASSQGLAGGSYNEQFF.

The V and J genes are TRBV15 and TRBJ2-3, with D hard to call. This CDR3 is 14 amino acids long. Looked up from germline, CDR1 is LNHNV and CDR2 is YYDKDF (reference sequence). Trimming stripped 5 bases from V and 2 bases from J, with 11 bases between. The CDR3 coding sequence is TGTGCCACCAGCCCACGACTCAACACAGATACGCAGTATTTT. Translating it yields CATSPRLNTDTQYF.

The chain recombines TRBV5-6 with TRBJ1-6, with D possibly being TRBD1 (5 bases). Germline V lookup: CDR1 SGHDT, CDR2 YYEEEE. Between the trimmed V and J ends, which lost 4 bases and 13 bases, there was a span of 15 bases. This CDR3 contains 13 residues. CDR3 nucleotides: TGTGCCAGCAGCCCGCAGGGAATTCACCCCCTCCACTTT. Protein sequence: CASSPQGIHPLHF.

This chain joins TRBV28 and TRBJ2-7, with a tentative D call TRBD2 (5 bases). The CDR3 has 12 residues. In germline, CDR1 is MDHEN, CDR2 SYDVKM. Trimming took off 6 bases at V and 4 bases at J, with 10 bases between the two ends. Here the CDR3 reads CASSQRRYEQYF. CDR3 DNA sequence: TGTGCCAGCAGCCAGAGGAGGTACGAGCAGTACTTC.

The CDR3 region is CASRIRGGAPQETQYF. CDR3 sequence (DNA): TGCGCCAGCCGAATCCGCGGGGGGGCCCCTCAAGAGACCCAGTACTTC. The chain couples TRBV5-1 to TRBJ2-5, with TRBD2 identical over 9 bases. The CDR3 totals 16 residues. V lost 7 bases and J lost 2; bases outside the gene matches: 12. Germline CDR1 is SGHRS and CDR2 is YFSETQ.

The genes are TRBV6-2 or TRBV6-3 and TRBJ2-5, with TRBD2 matching over 11 bases. Germline CDR1 MNHEY, CDR2 SVGEGT. This CDR3 spans 16 amino acids. After removal of 4 bases from V and 2 bases from J, the junction contained 6 bases not matched to a gene. DNA of the CDR3: TGTGCCAGCAGTTTCAGGCTAGCGGGGGGTCAAGAGACCCAGTACTTC. Protein: CASSFRLAGGQETQYF.

This sequence joins TRBV30 and TRBJ2-7; 7 bases match TRBD1. Germline CDR1 and CDR2: GTSNPN and SVGIG (reference sequence). The J segment lost 2 bases and the V segment lost 4 bases, leaving 2 bases of the junction unmatched. The CDR3 has 12 residues. CDR3: CAWKTGTYEQYF. CDR3 sequence (DNA): TGTGCCTGGAAGACAGGGACCTACGAGCAGTACTTC.

The rearrangement joins TRBV4-1 to TRBJ1-1; D uncertain. CDR1 is MGHRA, CDR2 YSYEKL, per germline. V was clipped by 4 bases and J by 4 bases, with 13 bases between them. There are 14 residues in the CDR3. CDR3 in DNA: TGCGCCAGCAGCCTCGGGATTCTGGCCACTGAAGCTTTCTTT. It encodes CASSLGILATEAFF.

The rearrangement links TRBV7-2 to TRBJ1-2, with a weak D call TRBD1 (6 bases). CDR1 is SGHTA and CDR2 is FQGNSA in the germline V gene. V was cut by 1 base and J by 4 bases, with 13 bases left in between. The CDR3 is made up of 15 amino acids. The CDR3 region has the DNA TGTGCCAGCAGCTTAGGCAGGGGCGCGACCTATGGCTACACCTTC. This translates into CASSLGRGATYGYTF.

V is TRBV24-1 and J is TRBJ2-1, with D possibly being TRBD1 (5 bases). V was shortened by 9 bases and J by 4 bases, with 18 bases between the two germline ends. Germline V gene data show CDR1 as KGHDR and CDR2 as SFDVKD. This CDR3 is 15 amino acids long. The CDR3 DNA reads TGTGCCACCCAGGGCTTGGGTGCATCTTACAATGAGCAGTTCTTC. It encodes CATQGLGASYNEQFF.

This clone was counted once. The rearrangement links TRBV6-5 to TRBJ1-6, with D unclear. The CDR3 extends over 12 amino acids. V lost 6 bases and J 5 bases, leaving 5 bases between the germline ends. Germline values: CDR1 MNHEY, CDR2 SVGAGI. CDR3 DNA: TGTGCCAGCAGCAACAATAATTCACCCCTCCACTTT. The encoded protein is CASSNNNSPLHF.

The rearrangement joins TRBV6-5 to TRBJ1-2, with TRBD1 as a possible D gene (5 bases). The germline V gene encodes CDR1 MNHEY and CDR2 SVGAGI. V was trimmed by 0 bases and J by 2 bases, leaving 7 bases between them. The CDR3 totals 14 residues. CDR3 sequence reads: CASSYSGGNYGYTF. The CDR3 DNA is TGTGCCAGCAGTTACTCTGGGGGGAACTATGGCTACACCTTC.

J is TRBJ2-7 and V is TRBV14, with 11 positions matching TRBD2. V shed 2 bases, J shed 4 bases, and the junction held 4 bases outside the gene matches. In germline, CDR1 is SGHDN, CDR2 FVKESK. This CDR3 comprises 15 residues. The CDR3 nucleotides are TGTGCCAGCAGCCAACTAGCGGGAGGCCCTTACGAGCAGTACTTC. This encodes CASSQLAGGPYEQYF. Full variable domain (remainder filled in from reference TRBV14 and TRBJ2-7): EAGVTQFPSHSVIEKGQTVTLRCDPISGHDNLYWYRRVMGKEIKFLLHFVKESKQDESGMPNNRFLAERTGGTYSTLKVQPAELEDSGVYFCASSQLAGGPYEQYFGPGTRLTVT.

This chain joins TRBV6-2 or TRBV6-3 and TRBJ2-1, with D possibly TRBD2 on 5 matching bases. Trimming pared 6 bases from V and 7 bases from J, leaving 16 bases between. Looked up from germline, CDR1 is MNHEY and CDR2 is SVGEGT. CDR3 size: 14 residues. CDR3 DNA sequence: TGTGCCAGCAGCACCGGACTTCGGCCGAATGAGCAGTTCTTC. It codes for CASSTGLRPNEQFF.

The chain is built from TRBV2 and TRBJ2-2, with TRBD2 matching over 7 bases. Losses at the gene ends were 8 bases for V and 3 bases for J; bases not matched to a gene: 9. The germline CDR1 and CDR2 sequences are SNHLY and FYNNEI. The CDR3 extends over 15 amino acids. DNA of the CDR3: TGTGCCAGCTTCGAGGGAGGGCCGGACACCGGGGAGCTGTTTTTT. Translation: CASFEGGPDTGELFF. The full variable domain, in which reference TRBV2 and TRBJ2-2 provide the parts outside the CDR3, is EPEVTQTPSHQVTQMGQEVILRCVPISNHLYFYWYRQILGQKVEFLVSFYNNEISEKSEIFDDQFSVERPDGSNFTLKIRSTKLEDSAMYFCASFEGGPDTGELFFGEGSRLTVL.

This chain joins TRBV6-2 or TRBV6-3 and TRBJ1-2; perhaps TRBD1 as D (6 bases). Trimming pared 4 bases from V and 4 bases from J, leaving 16 bases between. The CDR3 totals 15 residues. The V gene's germline CDR1 is MNHEY and CDR2 SVGEGT. CDR3 protein: CASSSASTGGYGYTF. The CDR3 DNA sequence: TGTGCCAGCAGTTCAGCTTCGACAGGAGGCTATGGCTACACCTTC.